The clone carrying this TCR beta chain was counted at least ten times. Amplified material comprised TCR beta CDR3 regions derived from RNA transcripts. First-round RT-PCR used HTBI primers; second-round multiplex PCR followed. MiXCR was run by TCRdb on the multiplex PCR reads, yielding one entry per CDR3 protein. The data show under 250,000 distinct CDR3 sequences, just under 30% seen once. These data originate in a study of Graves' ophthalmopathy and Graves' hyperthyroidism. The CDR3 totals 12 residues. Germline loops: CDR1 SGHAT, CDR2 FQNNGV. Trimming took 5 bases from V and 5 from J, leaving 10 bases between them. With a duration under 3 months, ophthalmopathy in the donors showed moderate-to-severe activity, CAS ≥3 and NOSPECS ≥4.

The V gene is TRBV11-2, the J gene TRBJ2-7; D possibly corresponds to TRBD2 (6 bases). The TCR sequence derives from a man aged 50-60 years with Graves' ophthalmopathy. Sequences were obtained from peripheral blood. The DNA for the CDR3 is TGTGCCAGCAGCAACCGGGGGAACGAGCAGTACTTC. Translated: CASSNRGNEQYF. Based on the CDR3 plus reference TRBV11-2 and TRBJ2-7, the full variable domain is EAGVAQSPRYKIIEKRQSVAFWCNPISGHATLYWYQQILGQGPKLLIQFQNNGVVDDSQLPKDRFSAERLKGVDSTLKIQPAKLEDSAVYLCASSNRGNEQYFGPGTRLTVT.